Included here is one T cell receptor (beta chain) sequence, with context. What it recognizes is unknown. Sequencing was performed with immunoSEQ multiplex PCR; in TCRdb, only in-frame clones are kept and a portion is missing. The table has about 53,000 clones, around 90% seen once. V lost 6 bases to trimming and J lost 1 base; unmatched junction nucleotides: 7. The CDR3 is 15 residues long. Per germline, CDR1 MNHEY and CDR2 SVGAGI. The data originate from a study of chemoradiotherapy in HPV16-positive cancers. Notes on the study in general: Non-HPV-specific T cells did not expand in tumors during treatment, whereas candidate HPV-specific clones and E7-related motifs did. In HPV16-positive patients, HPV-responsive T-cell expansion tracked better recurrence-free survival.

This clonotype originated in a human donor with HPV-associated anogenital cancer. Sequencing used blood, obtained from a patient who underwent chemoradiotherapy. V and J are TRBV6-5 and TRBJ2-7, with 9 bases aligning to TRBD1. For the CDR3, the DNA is TGTGCCAGCAGGGACAGGGGTGGGGCGTCCTACGAGCAGTACTTC. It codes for CASRDRGGASYEQYF.